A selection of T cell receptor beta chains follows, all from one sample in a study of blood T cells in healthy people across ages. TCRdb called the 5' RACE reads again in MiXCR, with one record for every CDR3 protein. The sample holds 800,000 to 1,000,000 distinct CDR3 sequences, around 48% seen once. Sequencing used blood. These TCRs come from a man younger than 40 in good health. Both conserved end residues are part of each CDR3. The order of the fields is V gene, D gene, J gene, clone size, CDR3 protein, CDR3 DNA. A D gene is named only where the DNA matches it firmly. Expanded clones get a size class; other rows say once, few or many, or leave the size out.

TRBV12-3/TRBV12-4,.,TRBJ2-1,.,CASSLDQVGGYNEQFF,TGTGCCAGCAGTCTAGACCAAGTCGGGGGCTACAATGAGCAGTTCTTC
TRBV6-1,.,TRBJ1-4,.,CASSEVRTDYEKLFF,TGTGCCAGCAGTGAAGTTCGGACAGACTATGAAAAACTGTTTTTT
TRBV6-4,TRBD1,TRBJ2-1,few,CASSDRDRVVGEQFF,TGTGCCAGCAGTGACCGGGACAGGGTGGTCGGTGAGCAGTTCTTC
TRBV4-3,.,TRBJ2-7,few,CASSQEFRGVYSYEQYF,TGCGCCAGCAGCCAAGAATTCCGCGGGGTCTACTCCTACGAGCAGTACTTC
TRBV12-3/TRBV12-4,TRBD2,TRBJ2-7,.,CASSFRRTSGGYEQYF,TGTGCCAGCAGTTTTCGGCGGACTAGCGGGGGGTACGAGCAGTACTTC
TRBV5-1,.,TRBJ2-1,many,CASSSGQSYNEQFF,TGCGCCAGCAGCTCCGGACAGTCCTACAATGAGCAGTTCTTC
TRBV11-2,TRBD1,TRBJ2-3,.,CASSPPGTGNTDTQYF,TGTGCCAGCAGCCCGCCGGGGACAGGGAACACAGATACGCAGTATTTT
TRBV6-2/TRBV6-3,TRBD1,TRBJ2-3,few,CASSPYPPGQGVDTQYF,TGTGCCAGCAGTCCCTATCCACCGGGACAGGGCGTAGATACGCAGTATTTT
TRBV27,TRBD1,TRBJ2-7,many,CASSLTGVSYEQYF,TGTGCCAGCAGTTTGACAGGGGTCAGCTACGAGCAGTACTTC
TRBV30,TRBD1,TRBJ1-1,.,CAWSSGTGTTEAFF,TGTGCCTGGAGTTCGGGGACAGGGACCACTGAAGCTTTCTTT
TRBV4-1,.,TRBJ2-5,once,CASQGKGGLQETQYF,TGCGCCAGCCAAGGAAAAGGCGGTCTCCAAGAGACCCAGTACTTC
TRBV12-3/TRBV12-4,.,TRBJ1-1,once,CASSLLEGGGEAFF,TGTGCCAGCAGTCTGCTAGAGGGAGGAGGTGAAGCTTTCTTT
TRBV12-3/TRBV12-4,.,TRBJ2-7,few,CASSLEGRMSSYEQYF,TGTGCCAGCAGTTTAGAAGGGAGGATGAGCTCCTACGAGCAGTACTTC
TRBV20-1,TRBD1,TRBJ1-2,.,CSARDPRGRTGGYTF,TGCAGTGCTAGAGATCCCAGGGGGAGAACGGGCGGCTACACCTTC
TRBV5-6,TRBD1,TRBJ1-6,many,CASSPQGFNSPLHF,TGTGCCAGCAGCCCACAGGGGTTTAATTCACCCCTCCACTTT
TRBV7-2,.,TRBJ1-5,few,CASSFFGQPQHF,TGTGCCAGCAGCTTTTTCGGTCAGCCCCAGCATTTT
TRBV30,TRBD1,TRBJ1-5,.,CAWSGTGGQNQPQHF,TGTGCCTGGTCCGGGACAGGGGGCCAAAATCAGCCCCAGCATTTT
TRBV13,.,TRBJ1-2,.,CASSLFSVRNYGYTF,TGTGCCAGCAGCTTATTTTCCGTAAGAAACTATGGCTACACCTTC
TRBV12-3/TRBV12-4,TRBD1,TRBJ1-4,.,CASSFQTGGDEKLFF,TGTGCCAGCAGTTTCCAGACAGGGGGCGATGAAAAACTGTTTTTT
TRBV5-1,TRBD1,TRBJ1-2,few,CASSLPGQGTGGYTF,TGCGCCAGCAGCTTGCCTGGACAGGGGACTGGTGGCTACACCTTC
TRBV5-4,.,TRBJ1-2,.,CASSTQGQNYGYTF,TGTGCCAGCAGCACGCAGGGGCAAAACTATGGCTACACCTTC
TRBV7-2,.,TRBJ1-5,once,CAGSLDNQPQHF,TGTGCCGGCAGCTTAGATAATCAGCCCCAGCATTTT
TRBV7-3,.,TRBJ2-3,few,CASSPSGLEGDTQYF,TGTGCCAGCAGCCCGAGCGGCTTAGAGGGAGATACGCAGTATTTT
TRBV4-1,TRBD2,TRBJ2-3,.,CASSQEITSGGPTTDTQYF,TGCGCCAGCAGCCAAGAAATTACTAGCGGGGGGCCCACCACAGATACGCAGTATTTT
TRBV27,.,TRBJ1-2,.,CASNRNGGDYGYTF,TGTGCCAGCAATCGAAATGGGGGGGACTATGGCTACACCTTC
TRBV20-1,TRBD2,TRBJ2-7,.,CGGGRTYEQYF,TGCGGCGGGGGGCGGACCTACGAGCAGTACTTC
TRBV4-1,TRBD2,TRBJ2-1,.,CASSPGGAGNEQFF,TGCGCCAGCAGCCCCGGGGGGGCTGGGAATGAGCAGTTCTTC
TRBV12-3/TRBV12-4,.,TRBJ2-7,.,CASSLEGQYNEQYF,TGTGCCAGCAGTTTAGAGGGTCAGTACAATGAGCAGTACTTC
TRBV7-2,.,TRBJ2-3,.,CASSLTPRGGGSTDTQYF,TGTGCCAGCAGCTTAACCCCCAGGGGGGGTGGGAGCACAGATACGCAGTATTTT
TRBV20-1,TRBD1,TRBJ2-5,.,CSARDSGDSQETQYF,TGCAGTGCTAGAGATTCAGGGGACAGTCAAGAGACCCAGTACTTC
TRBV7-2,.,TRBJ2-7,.,CASSTSSGAEQYF,TGTGCCAGCAGCACTTCCTCCGGGGCAGAGCAGTACTTC
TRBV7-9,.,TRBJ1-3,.,CASSTPPGNTIYF,TGTGCCAGCAGCACGCCCCCTGGAAACACCATATATTTT
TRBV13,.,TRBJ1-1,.,CATQLNTEAFF,TGTGCCACCCAGTTGAACACTGAAGCTTTCTTT
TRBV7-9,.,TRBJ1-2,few,CASRHPQANYGYTF,TGTGCCAGCAGGCACCCCCAAGCGAACTATGGCTACACCTTC
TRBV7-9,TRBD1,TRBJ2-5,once,CASSSDRGGSETQYF,TGTGCCAGCAGTTCCGACAGGGGGGGATCAGAGACCCAGTACTTC
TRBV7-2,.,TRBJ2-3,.,CASSTAPNFGTDTQYF,TGTGCCAGCAGCACAGCGCCTAACTTCGGCACAGATACGCAGTATTTT
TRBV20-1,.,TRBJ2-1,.,CSARWDSYNEQFF,TGCAGTGCTAGATGGGACTCCTACAATGAGCAGTTCTTC